These 2 T cell receptor beta chains were all obtained from the same sample, sequenced in a study of shared clonotypes between healthy human individuals. Assay: immunoSEQ multiplex PCR; the TCRdb copy retains only in-frame clones and omits some. Of some 2,500,000 clones listed, approximately 93% are singletons. Sequenced input: naive CD4+ T cells from PBMCs. Subset noted: CD45RA+ positively selected. These TCRs come from a man younger than 30 in good health. Some clones in this sample may be carry-over from other donors' samples.

The chain's CDR3 is CASRPVSPGLYEQYF. CDR3 in DNA: TGCGCCAGCAGGCCTGTAAGCCCGGGCCTCTACGAGCAGTACTTC. V usage is TRBV5-1 and J usage is TRBJ2-7; no clear D. The ends were cut back, 5 bases at V and 3 bases at J, with 18 bases in the middle. Germline values: CDR1 SGHRS, CDR2 YFSETQ. The CDR3 loop spans 15 amino acids.

The CDR3 loop is CASSLIGTYYEQYF. The CDR3 DNA sequence: TGTGCCAGCAGCTTAATCGGGACATACTACGAGCAGTACTTC. The chain uses TRBV5-4 and TRBJ2-7; D might be TRBD1 (6 bases). The ends were cut back, 2 bases at V and 3 bases at J, with 12 bases in the middle. Looked up from germline, CDR1 is SGHNT and CDR2 is YYREEE (reference sequence). The CDR3 extends over 14 amino acids.